The rows below give T cell receptor beta chains drawn from one sample of a study of T cell repertoires in cytomegalovirus infection. Antigen specificity for these receptors is unknown. TCRdb reprocessed the reads via MiXCR and lists one record per CDR3 protein. The sample yields approximately 1,000,000 distinct CDR3 sequences, roughly 30% seen once. The sequences come from cultured CD8+ T cells from PBMCs, collected from culture after CMV antigen stimulation. These TCRs come from a human donor in good health (CMV status not recorded). Some clones in this sample may be carry-over from other donors' samples. CDR3s include the opening cysteine and the closing phenylalanine or tryptophan. D genes are given only for firm matches. The size entry is marked missing in some rows and otherwise reads once, few, many or a size class.

CDR3 protein: CASSYLPRLADYTGELFF
CDR3 DNA: TGTGCCAGCAGTTACCTTCCGCGTCTAGCGGATTACACCGGGGAGCTGTTTTTT
J gene: TRBJ2-2
V gene: TRBV6-2/TRBV6-3
D gene: TRBD2
clone size: .

CDR3 protein: CASSPTRAANYGYTF
CDR3 DNA: TGTGCCAGCAGCCCTACACGAGCTGCTAACTATGGCTACACCTTC
J gene: TRBJ1-2
V gene: TRBV9
D gene: .
clone size: .

CDR3 protein: CASSGASGGVEYF
CDR3 DNA: TGTGCCAGCAGTGGGGCTAGCGGGGGGGTCGAGTACTTC
J gene: TRBJ2-5
V gene: TRBV25-1
D gene: TRBD2
clone size: .

CDR3 protein: CASSPRGGGAKNIQYF
CDR3 DNA: TGTGCCAGCAGCCCCCGGGGCGGAGGAGCCAAAAACATTCAGTACTTC
J gene: TRBJ2-4
V gene: TRBV7-9
D gene: .
clone size: few

CDR3 protein: CASSLQQRITLGEAFF
CDR3 DNA: TGTGCCAGCAGCTTACAACAGAGAATAACGCTGGGTGAAGCTTTCTTT
J gene: TRBJ1-1
V gene: TRBV7-6
D gene: .
clone size: few

CDR3 protein: CASTNTGTGYTF
CDR3 DNA: TGTGCCAGCACCAACACCGGAACGGGCTACACCTTC
J gene: TRBJ1-2
V gene: TRBV9
D gene: .
clone size: .

CDR3 protein: CASSNLGHRNWYEQYF
CDR3 DNA: TGTGCCAGTAGTAACCTGGGCCACCGGAACTGGTACGAGCAGTACTTC
J gene: TRBJ2-7
V gene: TRBV19
D gene: .
clone size: few

CDR3 protein: CASSLREGENTEAFF
CDR3 DNA: TGCGCCAGCAGCCTACGGGAGGGTGAGAACACTGAAGCTTTCTTT
J gene: TRBJ1-1
V gene: TRBV4-1
D gene: .
clone size: .

CDR3 protein: CATSRAPPHRLNTEAFF
CDR3 DNA: TGTGCCACCAGCAGGGCCCCTCCGCACAGGTTGAACACTGAAGCTTTCTTT
J gene: TRBJ1-1
V gene: TRBV15
D gene: .
clone size: few

CDR3 protein: CASSLGRGAGQGYGYTF
CDR3 DNA: TGTGCCAGCAGTTTGGGAAGGGGGGCAGGCCAGGGCTATGGCTACACCTTC
J gene: TRBJ1-2
V gene: TRBV12-3/TRBV12-4
D gene: .
clone size: few

CDR3 protein: CASGIGGPYEQYF
CDR3 DNA: TGTGCCAGCGGCATTGGGGGGCCCTACGAGCAGTACTTC
J gene: TRBJ2-7
V gene: TRBV27
D gene: .
clone size: few

CDR3 protein: CASSLEENTEAFF
CDR3 DNA: TGTGCCAGCAGTTTAGAGGAGAACACTGAAGCTTTCTTT
J gene: TRBJ1-1
V gene: TRBV12-3/TRBV12-4
D gene: .
clone size: many

CDR3 protein: CAISSRGDSGANVLTF
CDR3 DNA: TGTGCCATCTCGAGCAGGGGGGACTCTGGGGCCAACGTCCTGACTTTC
J gene: TRBJ2-6
V gene: TRBV10-3
D gene: .
clone size: few

CDR3 protein: CASSSRLEGQYF
CDR3 DNA: TGTGCCAGCAGCTCCCGACTAGAAGGGCAGTACTTC
J gene: TRBJ2-7
V gene: TRBV5-4
D gene: .
clone size: .

CDR3 protein: CASSSPGLAGGPLDTQYF
CDR3 DNA: TGTGCCAGCAGTTCCCCGGGACTAGCGGGCGGGCCACTTGATACGCAGTATTTT
J gene: TRBJ2-3
V gene: TRBV12-3/TRBV12-4
D gene: TRBD2
clone size: .

CDR3 protein: CASMGDPGRGLLNTEAFF
CDR3 DNA: TGCGCCAGCATGGGGGATCCGGGCAGGGGGCTTTTGAACACTGAAGCTTTCTTT
J gene: TRBJ1-1
V gene: TRBV5-1
D gene: TRBD1
clone size: .

CDR3 protein: CASSLDRTTGNTIYF
CDR3 DNA: TGTGCCAGCAGCTTAGATCGGACAACTGGAAACACCATATATTTT
J gene: TRBJ1-3
V gene: TRBV7-2
D gene: .
clone size: .

CDR3 protein: CASSLVELPNYGYTF
CDR3 DNA: TGTGCCAGCAGCTTGGTGGAGCTTCCTAACTATGGCTACACCTTC
J gene: TRBJ1-2
V gene: TRBV5-8
D gene: .
clone size: few

CDR3 protein: CASSAQATQYF
CDR3 DNA: TGTGCCAGCAGCGCCCAGGCGACCCAGTACTTC
J gene: TRBJ2-5
V gene: TRBV7-9
D gene: .
clone size: .

CDR3 protein: CASSSTGDYTNYGYTF
CDR3 DNA: TGTGCCAGCAGCTCAACGGGGGATTATACTAACTATGGCTACACCTTC
J gene: TRBJ1-2
V gene: TRBV5-8
D gene: .
clone size: .

CDR3 protein: CASKMGSTEAFF
CDR3 DNA: TGTGCCAGTAAGATGGGATCGACTGAAGCTTTCTTT
J gene: TRBJ1-1
V gene: TRBV19
D gene: .
clone size: few

CDR3 protein: CSARAGGHGYTF
CDR3 DNA: TGCAGTGCTAGAGCAGGGGGCCATGGCTACACCTTC
J gene: TRBJ1-2
V gene: TRBV20-1
D gene: TRBD1
clone size: few

CDR3 protein: CSCVSDGPLYGYTF
CDR3 DNA: TGCAGCTGTGTATCAGACGGACCACTCTATGGCTACACCTTC
J gene: TRBJ1-2
V gene: TRBV29-1
D gene: .
clone size: few

CDR3 protein: CASSPSSGTLSYEQYF
CDR3 DNA: TGTGCCAGCAGTCCCTCGTCCGGGACCCTGTCCTACGAGCAGTACTTC
J gene: TRBJ2-7
V gene: TRBV27
D gene: .
clone size: few

CDR3 protein: CASSFVGARAEAFF
CDR3 DNA: TGTGCCAGCAGTTTTGTAGGGGCACGGGCTGAAGCTTTCTTT
J gene: TRBJ1-1
V gene: TRBV27
D gene: .
clone size: .

CDR3 protein: CASSLPFSPGLALHEQYF
CDR3 DNA: TGTGCCAGCAGTCTACCCTTTTCACCGGGACTAGCGCTACACGAGCAGTACTTC
J gene: TRBJ2-7
V gene: TRBV6-1
D gene: TRBD2
clone size: many

CDR3 protein: CASSSGGAGYEQYF
CDR3 DNA: TGTGCCAGCAGTTCGGGGGGCGCGGGTTACGAGCAGTACTTC
J gene: TRBJ2-7
V gene: TRBV27
D gene: .
clone size: .

CDR3 protein: CASSLLNTQYF
CDR3 DNA: TGTGCCAGCAGCCTCCTGAATACGCAGTATTTT
J gene: TRBJ2-3
V gene: TRBV5-4
D gene: .
clone size: .

CDR3 protein: CASSQGQGARETQYF
CDR3 DNA: TGTGCCAGCAGCCAGGGACAGGGGGCGCGAGAGACCCAGTACTTC
J gene: TRBJ2-5
V gene: TRBV7-8
D gene: TRBD1
clone size: few

CDR3 protein: CASSYPSGGNTIYF
CDR3 DNA: TGTGCCAGCAGTTACCCCTCAGGAGGAAACACCATATATTTT
J gene: TRBJ1-3
V gene: TRBV6-6
D gene: .
clone size: few

CDR3 protein: CASSLGSNQRSGNTIYF
CDR3 DNA: TGTGCCAGCAGCTTGGGCTCGAACCAAAGGTCTGGAAACACCATATATTTT
J gene: TRBJ1-3
V gene: TRBV11-2
D gene: .
clone size: few

CDR3 protein: CASSIVLDDYNEQFF
CDR3 DNA: TGTGCCAGTAGTATAGTCCTGGACGATTACAATGAGCAGTTCTTC
J gene: TRBJ2-1
V gene: TRBV19
D gene: .
clone size: .

CDR3 protein: CASSLAIPSGNTIYF
CDR3 DNA: TGTGCCAGCAGCTTAGCCATACCCTCTGGAAACACCATATATTTT
J gene: TRBJ1-3
V gene: TRBV7-6
D gene: .
clone size: .

CDR3 protein: CASSAAGGHSTDTQYF
CDR3 DNA: TGTGCCAGCAGCGCCGCGGGGGGCCATAGCACAGATACGCAGTATTTT
J gene: TRBJ2-3
V gene: TRBV9
D gene: TRBD2
clone size: .

CDR3 protein: CASDTLAGSSYEQYF
CDR3 DNA: TGTGCTAGTGACACCCTCGCGGGAAGCTCCTACGAGCAGTACTTC
J gene: TRBJ2-7
V gene: TRBV12-5
D gene: .
clone size: few

CDR3 protein: CSVEWRQETQYF
CDR3 DNA: TGCAGCGTTGAATGGAGACAAGAGACCCAGTACTTC
J gene: TRBJ2-5
V gene: TRBV29-1
D gene: .
clone size: .

CDR3 protein: CASTSGGTPYYEQYF
CDR3 DNA: TGTGCCAGCACCTCCGGAGGGACCCCATACTACGAGCAGTACTTC
J gene: TRBJ2-7
V gene: TRBV12-3/TRBV12-4
D gene: .
clone size: few

CDR3 protein: CASRKLAGASTDTQYF
CDR3 DNA: TGTGCCAGCAGAAAACTAGCGGGGGCCAGCACAGATACGCAGTATTTT
J gene: TRBJ2-3
V gene: TRBV6-1
D gene: TRBD2
clone size: .

CDR3 protein: CASSLPGQGTRWDTQYF
CDR3 DNA: TGTGCCAGCAGCTTACCGGGACAGGGCACCCGGTGGGATACGCAGTATTTT
J gene: TRBJ2-3
V gene: TRBV7-6
D gene: TRBD1
clone size: few

CDR3 protein: CASSDNSGAFF
CDR3 DNA: TGTGCCAGCAGTGACAACAGTGGAGCTTTCTTT
J gene: TRBJ1-1
V gene: TRBV6-4
D gene: .
clone size: .

CDR3 protein: CAILDLGTDTQYF
CDR3 DNA: TGCGCGATCCTGGACCTAGGCACAGATACGCAGTATTTT
J gene: TRBJ2-3
V gene: TRBV4-1
D gene: .
clone size: few

CDR3 protein: CATAPPGGTEAFF
CDR3 DNA: TGTGCCACCGCCCCCCCTGGGGGAACTGAAGCTTTCTTT
J gene: TRBJ1-1
V gene: TRBV19
D gene: .
clone size: .

CDR3 protein: CASRGPQGDTEAFF
CDR3 DNA: TGTGCCAGCAGGGGCCCACAGGGCGACACTGAAGCTTTCTTT
J gene: TRBJ1-1
V gene: TRBV7-8
D gene: .
clone size: .

CDR3 protein: CATSDLPLTSGFQETQYF
CDR3 DNA: TGTGCCACCAGTGATTTGCCTTTGACTAGCGGTTTTCAAGAGACCCAGTACTTC
J gene: TRBJ2-5
V gene: TRBV24-1
D gene: TRBD2
clone size: .

CDR3 protein: CASNQPLDRADTGELFF
CDR3 DNA: TGTGCCAGCAACCAACCCCTCGACAGGGCCGACACCGGGGAGCTGTTTTTT
J gene: TRBJ2-2
V gene: TRBV7-9
D gene: TRBD1
clone size: .

CDR3 protein: CASSYRGQRLGEKLFF
CDR3 DNA: TGTGCCAGCAGTTACCGGGGACAGCGATTGGGAGAAAAACTGTTTTTT
J gene: TRBJ1-4
V gene: TRBV6-1
D gene: TRBD1
clone size: few

CDR3 protein: CASSNGQGYGSPLHF
CDR3 DNA: TGTGCCAGCAGCAATGGGCAGGGGTATGGCTCACCCCTCCACTTT
J gene: TRBJ1-6
V gene: TRBV6-5
D gene: .
clone size: .

CDR3 protein: CASSMRGPPYNEQFF
CDR3 DNA: TGTGCCAGTAGTATGCGGGGGCCTCCCTACAATGAGCAGTTCTTC
J gene: TRBJ2-1
V gene: TRBV19
D gene: .
clone size: .

CDR3 protein: CASSFLSTDTQYF
CDR3 DNA: TGTGCCAGCAGCTTTTTGAGCACAGATACGCAGTATTTT
J gene: TRBJ2-3
V gene: TRBV27
D gene: .
clone size: many

CDR3 protein: CASIGQGPYGYTF
CDR3 DNA: TGTGCCAGCATCGGACAGGGGCCCTATGGCTACACCTTC
J gene: TRBJ1-2
V gene: TRBV7-2
D gene: TRBD1
clone size: many

CDR3 protein: CASSMYTQGPRTEAFF
CDR3 DNA: TGTGCCAGTAGTATGTACACACAGGGACCGAGGACTGAAGCTTTCTTT
J gene: TRBJ1-1
V gene: TRBV19
D gene: .
clone size: .

CDR3 protein: CASSYGGQGYEQYF
CDR3 DNA: TGTGCCAGCAGTTACGGGGGACAGGGTTACGAGCAGTACTTC
J gene: TRBJ2-7
V gene: TRBV6-2/TRBV6-3
D gene: TRBD1
clone size: few

CDR3 protein: CASSGTSGQETQYF
CDR3 DNA: TGTGCCAGCAGTGGGACTAGCGGGCAAGAGACCCAGTACTTC
J gene: TRBJ2-5
V gene: TRBV2
D gene: TRBD2
clone size: .

CDR3 protein: CASSETGRMLYGYTF
CDR3 DNA: TGTGCCAGCAGCGAGACAGGGCGTATGCTCTATGGCTACACCTTC
J gene: TRBJ1-2
V gene: TRBV5-5
D gene: TRBD1
clone size: .

CDR3 protein: CATIKTGEETQYF
CDR3 DNA: TGTGCCACCATTAAGACAGGGGAGGAGACCCAGTACTTC
J gene: TRBJ2-5
V gene: TRBV15
D gene: TRBD1
clone size: .

CDR3 protein: CASRPPGQKAYEQYF
CDR3 DNA: TGTGCAAGTCGCCCCCCGGGACAGAAAGCTTACGAGCAGTACTTC
J gene: TRBJ2-7
V gene: TRBV12-2
D gene: .
clone size: .

CDR3 protein: CASSASQAEQFF
CDR3 DNA: TGTGCCAGCAGCGCCTCTCAGGCTGAGCAGTTCTTC
J gene: TRBJ2-1
V gene: TRBV9
D gene: .
clone size: few

CDR3 protein: CASGPTPNGTKGEKLFF
CDR3 DNA: TGTGCCAGCGGCCCAACCCCCAATGGGACAAAGGGGGAAAAACTGTTTTTT
J gene: TRBJ1-4
V gene: TRBV11-3
D gene: .
clone size: .

CDR3 protein: CASSYSVWDRVSPPNSPLHF
CDR3 DNA: TGTGCCAGCAGTTACTCGGTTTGGGACAGGGTATCACCCCCCAATTCACCCCTCCACTTT
J gene: TRBJ1-6
V gene: TRBV6-2/TRBV6-3
D gene: TRBD1
clone size: .

CDR3 protein: CASSPKGRVGPPEAFF
CDR3 DNA: TGTGCCAGCAGTCCGAAGGGGAGGGTCGGGCCCCCTGAAGCTTTCTTT
J gene: TRBJ1-1
V gene: TRBV25-1
D gene: .
clone size: .